A selection of T cell receptor beta chains follows, all from one sample in a study of cytomegalovirus exposure and HLA in healthy donors. Produced via immunoSEQ multiplex PCR; TCRdb's table is partial and in-frame only. The listing contains approximately 200,000 clones. The source material was PBMCs. These receptors came from a boy younger than 18 in good health and CMV-seronegative. Both conserved end residues are part of each CDR3. The D gene is left open where the match is weak.

D gene	V gene	J gene	CDR3 DNA	CDR3 protein
TRBD2	TRBV5-6	TRBJ2-5	TGTGCCAGCAGCTTGGGGCTAGCGGGGGCGCCCGGAGAGCAGTACTTC	CASSLGLAGAPGEQYF
-	TRBV7-3	TRBJ1-2	TGTGCCAGCAGCCCACTTCCAGGGTCCCATGGCTACACCTTC	CASSPLPGSHGYTF
TRBD2	TRBV5-1	TRBJ2-3	TGCGCCAGCAGCGCGGGGGTATCCACAGATACGCAGTATTTT	CASSAGVSTDTQYF
TRBD2	TRBV11-3	TRBJ2-1	TGTGCCAGCAGCTTAGAGGGGACTAGCGGGGGCTCCTACAATGAGCAGTTCTTC	CASSLEGTSGGSYNEQFF
TRBD2	TRBV30	TRBJ2-3	TGTGCCTGGAGTACCCAGCGGGGTGGAGATACGCAGTATTTT	CAWSTQRGGDTQYF
TRBD2	TRBV4-2	TRBJ2-3	TGTGCCAGCAGCTACCTAGCGGGGGGGATCACAGATACGCAGTATTTT	CASSYLAGGITDTQYF
TRBD2	TRBV11-2	TRBJ2-1	TGTGCCAGCAGCTTAGCGGGGGGGACTAGCTATAATGAGCAGTTCTTC	CASSLAGGTSYNEQFF
TRBD2	TRBV5-6	TRBJ2-3	TGTGCCAGCAGCCCTGTAGCGGGTTACACAGATACGCAGTATTTT	CASSPVAGYTDTQYF
TRBD1	TRBV27	TRBJ1-2	TGTGCCAGCAGTCCTGGACAGGGAGGCTACACCTTC	CASSPGQGGYTF
-	TRBV28	TRBJ1-1	TGTGCCAGCAGCCCGGTGGGGGCAGGGAATGCAGCTTTCTTT	CASSPVGAGNAAFF
TRBD1	TRBV6-5	TRBJ1-2	TGTGCCAGCAGTCGTCGGGACAGGGGAGGCTACACCTTC	CASSRRDRGGYTF
TRBD1	TRBV4-1	TRBJ1-2	TGCGCCAGCAGCTCTCCCGGGACAGGGAGCGGCTACACCTTC	CASSSPGTGSGYTF
-	TRBV28	TRBJ2-7	TGTGCCAGCAGTTTCATCTACGAGCAGTACTTC	CASSFIYEQYF
-	TRBV28	TRBJ2-7	TGTGCCAGCAGCTCTGCCTCCCACCGGGGAATCTACGAGCAGTACTTC	CASSSASHRGIYEQYF
TRBD1	TRBV5-6	TRBJ2-7	TGTGCCAGCAGCTTTGGGGGGACAGGTTACGAGCAGTACTTC	CASSFGGTGYEQYF
-	TRBV2	TRBJ2-2	TGTGCCAGCAGTCCACCGGGACTGGCGAACACCGGGGAGCTGTTTTTT	CASSPPGLANTGELFF